The next 14 T cell receptor beta chains were all read from a single sample in a study of blood T cell repertoires in COVID-19. This table comes from immunoSEQ multiplex PCR, and its TCRdb copy is limited to in-frame clones, with some not included. The repertoire holds over 200,000 clones, with 86% as singletons. The sequenced sample consisted of peripheral blood. These receptors all stem from a man aged 45-60 years with COVID-19, enrolled during active disease.

This chain connects TRBV7-2 to TRBJ1-1, with a tentative D call TRBD1 (6 bases). The length of the CDR3 is 14 residues. Germline values: CDR1 SGHTA, CDR2 FQGNSA. The V gene lost 0 bases and the J gene lost 5 bases, with 10 bases spanning the gap. The CDR3 protein is CASSLAGGQTEAFF. CDR3 sequence (DNA): TGTGCCAGCAGCTTAGCAGGGGGTCAAACTGAAGCTTTCTTT.

The chain employs TRBV2 and TRBJ2-2, with 11 bases fitting TRBD2. The V gene end was trimmed by 4 bases and the J gene end by 7 bases; junction bases not matched to a gene: 5. This CDR3 is 15 amino acids long. Germline CDR1 SNHLY, CDR2 FYNNEI. CDR3 protein: CASSVLAGGGGELFF. CDR3 in DNA: TGTGCCAGCAGTGTCCTAGCGGGAGGAGGCGGGGAGCTGTTTTTT.

The V gene is TRBV7-9, the J gene TRBJ2-1; 7 bases match TRBD2. Germline CDR1 and CDR2: SEHNR and FQNEAQ (reference sequence). CDR3 length equals 17 residues. Trimming cost V 2 bases and J 4 bases; bases outside gene matches: 11. The CDR3 DNA reads as TGTGCCAGCAGCTTATATTCGGGAGGTCCTCCTTACAATGAGCAGTTCTTC. As protein: CASSLYSGGPPYNEQFF. Supplemented by reference TRBV7-9 and TRBJ2-1, the full variable domain reads DTGVSQNPRHKITKRGQNVTFRCDPISEHNRLYWYRQTLGQGPEFLTYFQNEAQLEKSRLLSDRFSAERPKGSFSTLEIQRTEQGDSAMYLCASSLYSGGPPYNEQFFGPGTRLTVL.

This clone was seen only a few times. V is TRBV18 and J is TRBJ1-6, with 7 bases matching TRBD1. Trimming cost V 4 bases and J 9 bases; bases outside gene matches: 12. The CDR3 sequence is 16 residues long. Germline V lookup: CDR1 KGHSH, CDR2 LQKENI. CDR3 loop: CASSRGTVYEGSPLHF. The CDR3, as DNA: TGTGCCAGCTCACGAGGGACAGTCTACGAGGGTTCACCCCTCCACTTT.

The rearrangement links TRBV21-1 to TRBJ1-2. TRBV21-1 constitutes a pseudogene. This CDR3 has 14 amino acids. In nucleotides, the CDR3 is TGTGCCAGCAGCAAATTCGGAGACCACTATGGCTACACCTTC. Protein sequence: CASSKFGDHYGYTF.

The rearrangement joins TRBV6-2 or TRBV6-3 to TRBJ1-2; tentative D call: TRBD1 (6 bases). The CDR3 contains 14 residues. Per the germline V gene, CDR1 is MNHEY and CDR2 is SVGEGT. The germline V and J ends were trimmed by 1 base and 4 bases, with 10 bases remaining between them. The chain's CDR3 is CASSYLAGAYGYTF. The CDR3 coding sequence is TGTGCCAGCAGTTACTTAGCGGGGGCCTATGGCTACACCTTC.

The chain employs TRBV5-6 and TRBJ1-2; tentative D call: TRBD1 (6 bases). Germline V gene data show CDR1 as SGHDT and CDR2 as YYEEEE. V was trimmed by 0 bases and J by 7 bases, leaving 16 bases between them. This CDR3 spans 15 amino acids. The CDR3 bases are TGTGCCAGCAGCTTGGGACCCACCGTAGGGGGTGGCTACACCTTC. Residues: CASSLGPTVGGGYTF. The full variable domain, in which reference TRBV5-6 and TRBJ1-2 provide the parts outside the CDR3, is DAGVTQSPTHLIKTRGQQVTLRCSPKSGHDTVSWYQQALGQGPQFIFQYYEEEERQRGNFPDRFSGHQFPNYSSELNVNALLLGDSALYLCASSLGPTVGGGYTFGSGTRLTVV.

The chain uses TRBV30 and TRBJ1-1, with a tentative D call TRBD1 (5 bases). Trimming removed 0 bases from V and 1 base from J, with 9 bases in between. Germline V gene lookup returns CDR1 GTSNPN and CDR2 SVGIG (reference sequence). This CDR3 has 14 residues. The CDR3 spells CAWSVRGWNTEAFF. The CDR3 DNA reads as TGTGCCTGGAGTGTAAGGGGATGGAACACTGAAGCTTTCTTT.

The rearrangement uses TRBV4-2 and TRBJ2-1, with 7 bases identical to TRBD2. Germline assignment: CDR1 LGHNA and CDR2 YNFKEQ. Trimming cost V 1 base and J 0 bases; bases outside gene matches: 3. The length of the CDR3 is 16 residues. The CDR3 DNA is TGTGCCAGCAGCCAAGTGGCGGGGGTCTCCTACAATGAGCAGTTCTTC. Its protein product is CASSQVAGVSYNEQFF.

V and J are TRBV10-2 and TRBJ1-6; possible D gene TRBD1, 5 bases. Germline-derived CDR1 and CDR2 are WSHSY and SAAADI. The CDR3 runs 17 residues. Trimming took off 5 bases at V and 7 bases at J, with 21 bases between the two ends. CDR3 sequence: CASSILPRGAGNSPLHF. The DNA of the CDR3 is TGCGCCAGCAGTATTCTGCCGAGGGGCGCGGGAAATTCACCCCTCCACTTT.

The chain is built from TRBV2 and TRBJ2-3, with TRBD2 matching 9 bases. V gave up 8 bases and J gave up 4 bases; unmatched junction bases: 4. CDR3 length: 13 residues. Germline loops: CDR1 SNHLY, CDR2 FYNNEI. The DNA for the CDR3 is TGTGCCAGCTCTAGCGGGATTGCAGATACGCAGTATTTT. This sequence encodes CASSSGIADTQYF.

V usage is TRBV7-8 and J usage is TRBJ1-2; D not certain. Trimming took off 2 bases at V and 2 bases at J, with 15 bases between the two ends. This CDR3 is built from 16 residues. Germline loops: CDR1 SGHVS, CDR2 FQNEAQ. CDR3 in amino acids: CASSLRRDYENYGYTF. CDR3 nucleotide sequence: TGTGCCAGCAGCTTAAGACGGGATTATGAAAACTATGGCTACACCTTC.

This clone was counted once. The rearrangement uses TRBV14 and TRBJ2-1; possibly TRBD2 for D (7 bases). The CDR3 is 15 amino acids. Trimming shortened V by 1 base and J by 5 bases, and 12 bases separated the two germline ends. From germline, CDR1 is SGHDN and CDR2 FVKESK. CDR3 loop: CASSQAAGADNEQFF. The CDR3 DNA follows: TGTGCCAGCAGCCAAGCTGCGGGGGCGGACAATGAGCAGTTCTTC.

The chain combines TRBV7-2 with TRBJ1-1; unclear D gene. Germline lookup yields CDR1 SGHTA and CDR2 FQGNSA. The ends were cut back, 1 base at V and 3 bases at J, with 9 bases in the middle. There are 14 residues in the CDR3. The DNA of the CDR3 is TGTGCCAGCAGCTTAGGGGCGGGGTACACTGAAGCTTTCTTT. Protein product: CASSLGAGYTEAFF.